Presented here are 21 T cell receptor beta chains from one specimen sequenced in a study of blood T cell repertoires in COVID-19. Generated by immunoSEQ multiplex PCR, the TCRdb table keeps only in-frame clones and is missing some. Of around 49,000 clones in the sample, roughly 90% were seen once. Sequenced sample: peripheral blood. The receptors come from a human donor in a cohort sampled during active COVID-19.

V is TRBV6-5 and J is TRBJ1-1, with TRBD1 identical over 10 bases. Germline V gives CDR1 MNHEY, CDR2 SVGAGI. The CDR3 contains 15 residues. The V gene end was trimmed by 2 bases and the J gene end by 3 bases; junction bases not matched to a gene: 3. CDR3 in DNA: TGTGCCAGCAGTTACGGGGGGACAGGGGACACTGAAGCTTTCTTT. Its translation is CASSYGGTGDTEAFF.

The chain joins TRBV18 to TRBJ1-5, with 7 bases aligning to TRBD1. With V trimmed by 3 bases and J by 5 bases, 7 bases remained unmatched. The CDR3 length is 15 residues. Germline CDR1 and CDR2: KGHSH and LQKENI. CDR3 coding DNA: TGTGCCAGCTCACCCACAAACACAGGGGATCAGCCCCAGCATTTT. Its protein product is CASSPTNTGDQPQHF.

This chain joins TRBV28 and TRBJ2-7, with 15 bases fitting TRBD2. J gave up 6 bases and V 3 bases, and 3 bases lay outside the gene matches. The CDR3 consists of 15 residues. CDR1 and CDR2 from the germline V gene are MDHEN and SYDVKM. CDR3 DNA sequence: TGTGCCAGCAGTTTCCAGGGACTAGCGGGAGGCGAGCAGTACTTC. Its translation is CASSFQGLAGGEQYF.

The J gene is TRBJ2-1, the V gene TRBV15; TRBD1 matches at 8 bases. From germline, CDR1 is LNHNV and CDR2 YYDKDF (reference sequence). This CDR3 contains 13 residues. V gave up 1 base and J gave up 7 bases; unmatched junction bases: 0. CDR3 in amino acids: CATSRGQGNEQFF. The CDR3 DNA follows: TGTGCCACCAGCAGAGGACAGGGGAATGAGCAGTTCTTC.

This sequence joins TRBV29-1 and TRBJ2-7; 10 bases align to TRBD2. CDR3 length equals 11 residues. Germline CDR1 reads SQVTM; CDR2 reads ANQGSEA. The J segment lost 3 bases and the V segment lost 7 bases, leaving 0 bases of the junction unmatched. The CDR3, as DNA: TGCAGCGGACTAGCGGGCTACGAGCAGTACTTC. Encoded protein: CSGLAGYEQYF.

This chain joins TRBV7-2 and TRBJ1-2, with 8 bases identical to TRBD1. V shed 1 base, J shed 2 bases, and the junction held 9 bases outside the gene matches. There are 17 residues in the CDR3. Germline V gene sequence: CDR1 SGHTA, CDR2 FQGNSA. CDR3 region: CASSLGGTGPFNYGYTF. CDR3 sequence (DNA): TGTGCCAGCAGCTTAGGGGGGACAGGACCCTTCAACTATGGCTACACCTTC.

The chain joins TRBV12-5 to TRBJ2-1, with TRBD1 matching 7 bases. The CDR3 runs 18 residues. The V segment lost 0 bases and the J segment 2 bases; nucleotides outside the gene matches: 10. Germline V gene lookup returns CDR1 LGHNT and CDR2 FRNRAP. The CDR3, as DNA: TGTGCTAGTGGTTTGGTCCTAACCGGGACAGCGGCCTACAATGAGCAGTTCTTC. Amino acid sequence: CASGLVLTGTAAYNEQFF. Full variable domain (rest looked up from reference TRBV12-5 and TRBJ2-1): DARVTQTPRHKVTEMGQEVTMRCQPILGHNTVFWYRQTMMQGLELLAYFRNRAPLDDSGMPKDRFSAEMPDATLATLKIQPSEPRDSAVYFCASGLVLTGTAAYNEQFFGPGTRLTVL.

This clone was seen just once. The chain combines TRBV7-8 with TRBJ2-1; 7 bases line up with TRBD2. The CDR3 is made up of 13 amino acids. V lost 1 base to trimming and J lost 10 bases; unmatched junction nucleotides: 4. Germline CDR1 and CDR2: SGHVS and FQNEAQ. The CDR3 protein is CASSLGRAGEQFF. The CDR3 DNA sequence: TGTGCCAGCAGCTTAGGGCGAGCGGGGGAGCAGTTCTTC.

The chain employs TRBV6-1 and TRBJ2-1, with D maybe TRBD1 (5 bases). With 2 bases removed from V and 12 bases from J, the gap between germline ends came to 8 bases. CDR3 length: 11 residues. Germline CDR1 is MNHNS and CDR2 is SASEGT. Written as DNA, the CDR3 is TGTGCCAGCAGTGAAACCCAGGGGCAGTTCTTC. Residues: CASSETQGQFF.

CDR3 coding DNA: TGCGCCAGCAGCTTGGGGGGGACAGGGAACACTGAAGCTTTCTTT. Translation: CASSLGGTGNTEAFF. This rearrangement joins TRBV5-1 to TRBJ1-1; 8 nucleotides agree with TRBD1. Germline V gene sequence: CDR1 SGHRS, CDR2 YFSETQ. V dropped 0 bases and J dropped 1; count of bases not matched to a gene: 2. The CDR3 has 15 amino acids.

The chain couples TRBV27 to TRBJ1-1; the D is unclear. CDR1 is MNHEY, CDR2 SMNVEV, per germline (reference sequence). Trimming cost V 5 bases and J 1 base, with 8 bases left between them. The CDR3 totals 13 residues. CDR3: CASSLRGNTEAFF. DNA of the CDR3: TGTGCCAGCAGTCTCAGAGGGAACACTGAAGCTTTCTTT.

The count of this clone is one. The chain combines TRBV4-1 with TRBJ2-6; 8 nucleotides match TRBD1. Germline V lookup: CDR1 MGHRA, CDR2 YSYEKL. J was trimmed by 0 bases and V by 8 bases; bases with no gene match: 12. The CDR3 extends over 18 amino acids. CDR3 region: CASCGQGWGPSGANVLTF. The CDR3 DNA is TGCGCCAGCTGTGGACAGGGCTGGGGGCCCTCTGGGGCCAACGTCCTGACTTTC.

V and J are TRBV7-2 and TRBJ2-5; 7 positions agree with TRBD2. The germline gives CDR1 SGHTA, CDR2 FQGNSA. Losses at the gene ends were 6 bases for V and 1 base for J; bases not matched to a gene: 5. There are 14 residues in the CDR3. Here the CDR3 reads CASSRGLGQETQYF. The CDR3 region has the DNA TGTGCCAGCAGTCGCGGACTAGGCCAAGAGACCCAGTACTTC.

The J gene is TRBJ1-5, the V gene TRBV19, with 9 bases lining up with TRBD1. Germline assignment: CDR1 LNHDA and CDR2 SQIVND (reference sequence). The CDR3 has 16 residues. V shed 4 bases, J shed 5 bases, and the junction held 9 bases outside the gene matches. Here the CDR3 DNA reads TGTGCCAGTAGTACCCTATCGGACAGGGGCGATCAGCCCCAGCATTTT. Protein sequence: CASSTLSDRGDQPQHF.

The chain recombines TRBV5-6 with TRBJ2-3; D gene uncertain. CDR3 length: 13 residues. Germline V gene sequence: CDR1 SGHDT, CDR2 YYEEEE. V lost 7 bases and J lost 4, with 13 bases in between. The CDR3, as DNA: TGTGCCAGCCACGAGTATTCGCCAGATACGCAGTATTTT. Encoded protein: CASHEYSPDTQYF.

The rearrangement links TRBV19 to TRBJ2-7; D is uncertain. CDR1 is LNHDA, CDR2 SQIVND, per germline (reference sequence). The CDR3 length is 15 residues. Trimming removed 3 bases at V and 3 bases at J, with 15 bases between. The DNA for the CDR3 is TGTGCCAGTAGTATTGGCCCTCTTGGTGGCTACGAGCAGTACTTC. It encodes CASSIGPLGGYEQYF.

The chain joins TRBV5-1 to TRBJ2-5, with D perhaps matching TRBD2 (6 bases). The CDR3 sequence is 16 residues long. V lost 0 bases, J lost 2 bases, and 14 bases lay in between. Germline assignment: CDR1 SGHRS and CDR2 YFSETQ. This CDR3 reads CASSLAPAGGQETQYF. The CDR3 coding sequence is TGCGCCAGCAGCTTGGCGCCTGCCGGGGGACAAGAGACCCAGTACTTC.

The table lists this clone with a count of one. The chain uses TRBV6-5 and TRBJ1-5; 8 nucleotides match TRBD1. The CDR3 sequence is 14 residues long. Germline values: CDR1 MNHEY, CDR2 SVGAGI. V was clipped by 6 bases and J by 1 base; unmatched bases: 2. CDR3 DNA sequence: TGTGCCAGCAGACGGACAGGGAGCAATCAGCCCCAGCATTTT. Residues: CASRRTGSNQPQHF.

The V and J genes are TRBV4-1 and TRBJ2-7; D unresolved. CDR3 length: 14 amino acids. Germline loops: CDR1 MGHRA, CDR2 YSYEKL. V was pared by 1 base and J by 0 bases, with 7 bases between. CDR3 in DNA: TGCGCCAGCAGCCAAGTAGCTAACTCCTACGAGCAGTACTTC. Its translation is CASSQVANSYEQYF.

The chain joins TRBV7-2 to TRBJ1-2; D possibly corresponds to TRBD1 (6 bases). With 6 bases removed from V and 5 bases from J, the gap between germline ends came to 16 bases. Germline CDR1 SGHTA, CDR2 FQGNSA. The CDR3 length is 14 residues. The DNA of the CDR3 is TGTGCCAGCAGGACCCCAGGGGTTGGGTATGGCTACACCTTC. Translating gives CASRTPGVGYGYTF.

The chain recombines TRBV2 with TRBJ2-1; TRBD2 aligns across 8 bases. Germline CDR1 reads SNHLY; CDR2 reads FYNNEI. V lost 2 bases and J lost 15; bases outside the gene matches: 6. The length of the CDR3 is 12 residues. CDR3 residues: CASSESSGSPFF. The CDR3 DNA reads as TGTGCCAGCAGTGAATCTAGCGGGTCCCCGTTCTTC.